In its sample, the clone carrying this T cell receptor beta chain was seen a few times. Its matching antigen is unknown. This sample was included in a study of identical twins. TCRdb redid the calling of the 5' RACE reads with MiXCR, one entry per CDR3 protein. The sample carries about 890,000 distinct CDR3 sequences, approximately 13% recorded once. Findings and caveats of the study: Modelling underestimated the level of out-of-frame TCR alpha sharing observed in monozygotic twins. Out-of-frame alpha sequences shared by twins showed excess low generation probability.

Germline V gene data show CDR1 as SGHVS and CDR2 as FQNEAQ. V was cut by 2 bases and J by 2 bases, with 12 bases left in between. This CDR3 comprises 15 residues. This sample also belongs to another study, concerning yellow fever vaccine responses in identical twins.

The receptor comes from a woman between 18 and 29 years old in good health. This chain uses TRBV7-8 with TRBJ1-1; D is perhaps TRBD1 (6 bases). The sequenced sample was PBMCs. CDR3 nucleotide sequence: TGTGCCAGCAGCTTATACGGGGGCAGCAACACTGAAGCTTTCTTT. Translating it yields CASSLYGGSNTEAFF.